Shown below are 27 T cell receptor beta chains from a single sample sequenced in a study of blood T cell repertoires in COVID-19. The method was immunoSEQ multiplex PCR; TCRdb's version includes in-frame clones alone and lacks a portion of them. Of a few hundred thousand clones listed, 80% are singletons. The material sequenced was PBMCs or T cells enriched from blood (not recorded which). Source of these receptors: a woman in her thirties or forties with acute COVID-19.

This clone was counted between two and nine times. The V call is TRBV9, the J call TRBJ1-1, with a weak D call TRBD1 (5 bases). This CDR3 has 13 amino acids. Germline V gene sequence: CDR1 SGDLS, CDR2 YYNGEE. Trimming cost V 6 bases and J 5 bases, with 14 bases left between them. The CDR3 sequence: CASTRDGRTEAFF. DNA for the CDR3: TGTGCCAGCACGCGGGACGGGAGGACTGAAGCTTTCTTT.

This clone has only a few counts. The gene calls are TRBV11-3 and TRBJ2-5; 11 positions agree with TRBD2. Trimming cost V 5 bases and J 3 bases; bases outside gene matches: 5. This CDR3 has 15 amino acids. Germline CDR1 and CDR2: SGHNT and YENEEA. In nucleotides, the CDR3 is TGTGCCAGCAGCATCGGGACTAGCGGAGAAGAGACCCAGTACTTC. Its protein is CASSIGTSGEETQYF.

This chain links TRBV27 with TRBJ1-2, with D perhaps matching TRBD1 (5 bases). Trimming shortened V by 3 bases and J by 8 bases, and 13 bases separated the two germline ends. Germline V gene sequence: CDR1 MNHEY, CDR2 SMNVEV (reference sequence). The CDR3 contains 13 residues. The CDR3 spells CASSLRGLRGYTF. The CDR3 DNA reads as TGTGCCAGCAGTTTGAGGGGACTCAGGGGCTACACCTTC.

The chain joins TRBV6-5 to TRBJ1-4; D is unclear. Trimming stripped 0 bases from V and 4 bases from J, with 6 bases between. From germline, CDR1 is MNHEY and CDR2 SVGAGI. The CDR3 loop spans 14 amino acids. CDR3 nucleotides: TGTGCCAGCAGTTACTCGGCCGTTAATGAAAAACTGTTTTTT. Protein product: CASSYSAVNEKLFF.

CDR3 nucleotide sequence: TGTGCCACCTTGGGGGCAGTAGTCCCCAATTCACCCCTCCACTTT. The encoded protein is CATLGAVVPNSPLHF. The rearrangement uses TRBV6-4 and TRBJ1-6, with D perhaps matching TRBD1 (6 bases). Trimming pared 10 bases from V and 7 bases from J, leaving 20 bases between. The CDR3 runs to 15 residues. The V gene's germline CDR1 is MRHNA and CDR2 SNTAGT.

This clone was seen just once. The rearrangement links TRBV10-2 to TRBJ1-4; 12 nucleotides line up with TRBD1. The CDR3 contains 19 residues. Trimming removed 3 bases from V and 3 bases from J; junction bases left unmatched: 11. Germline V gene data show CDR1 as WSHSY and CDR2 as SAAADI. CDR3 DNA: TGCGCCAGCAGTGATCCGGGACAGGGGGCGACGGGGTCTAATGAAAAACTGTTTTTT. This gives the protein CASSDPGQGATGSNEKLFF.

In its sample, this clone was seen a few times. The V and J genes are TRBV14 and TRBJ1-4; 9 bases are a match to TRBD1. Germline V gene sequence: CDR1 SGHDN, CDR2 FVKESK. Trimming took 4 bases from V and 7 from J; bases not matched to a gene: 7. The CDR3 has 15 amino acids. The DNA of the CDR3 is TGTGCCAGCAGCCCGCGACAGGGGGGTGGTGAAAAACTGTTTTTT. Encoded protein: CASSPRQGGGEKLFF.

This chain joins TRBV28 and TRBJ1-1; TRBD1 is a possible D gene (6 bases). The CDR3 runs to 13 residues. The V and J ends lost 10 bases and 7 bases respectively, with 19 bases between them. Germline V gene sequence: CDR1 MDHEN, CDR2 SYDVKM. CDR3 sequence: CATIWGGNGEAFF. The CDR3 nucleotides read TGTGCCACCATCTGGGGGGGCAATGGTGAAGCTTTCTTT.

The chain joins TRBV7-2 to TRBJ2-3; tentative D call: TRBD1 (6 bases). Between the trimmed V and J ends, which lost 1 base and 0 bases, there was a span of 11 bases. CDR3 length equals 16 residues. Germline V gives CDR1 SGHTA, CDR2 FQGNSA. CDR3 residues: CASSLEGGWSTDTQYF. In nucleotides, the CDR3 is TGTGCCAGCAGCTTAGAAGGGGGTTGGAGCACAGATACGCAGTATTTT.

J is TRBJ2-3 and V is TRBV19; D gene unclear. V was cut by 9 bases and J by 10 bases, with 20 bases left in between. Germline CDR1 is LNHDA and CDR2 is SQIVND (reference sequence). CDR3 length: 13 amino acids. CDR3 residues: CASKPVNAPAQYF. CDR3 bases: TGTGCCAGCAAACCGGTTAATGCACCCGCGCAGTATTTT.

CDR3 sequence (DNA): TGTGCCACCACTCCGACAGGGAACACTGAAGCTTTCTTT. Amino acid sequence: CATTPTGNTEAFF. The chain uses TRBV24-1 and TRBJ1-1; possibly TRBD1 for D (6 bases). The CDR3 totals 13 residues. V lost 8 bases to trimming and J lost 1 base, with 10 bases between them. Germline V gene lookup returns CDR1 KGHDR and CDR2 SFDVKD.

The chain is built from TRBV7-3 and TRBJ1-1; D is perhaps TRBD1 (5 bases). CDR3 length: 14 amino acids. Trimming took 1 base from V and 3 from J, leaving 9 bases between them. CDR1 and CDR2 from the germline V gene are SGHTA and FQGTGA. CDR3 amino acids: CASSLRGVYTEAFF. DNA for the CDR3: TGTGCCAGCAGCTTAAGGGGGGTCTACACTGAAGCTTTCTTT.

In DNA, the CDR3 is TGTGCCAGCAGCTTTGGACTTCCTCCAGTGTCCGGGGAGCTGTTTTTT. As protein: CASSFGLPPVSGELFF. The chain combines TRBV7-9 with TRBJ2-2, with D possibly matching TRBD2 (5 bases). Germline values: CDR1 SEHNR, CDR2 FQNEAQ (reference sequence). CDR3 length: 16 residues. Trimming left V 3 bases short and J 6 bases short, with 17 bases between.

V gene TRBV28 combines with J gene TRBJ1-2, with 7 bases identical to TRBD1. The germline V gene has CDR1 MDHEN and CDR2 SYDVKM. With V trimmed by 6 bases and J by 0 bases, 10 bases remained unmatched. This CDR3 is built from 16 residues. CDR3 bases: TGTGCCAGCAGCCGAGGGGACAGTACGCCTAACTATGGCTACACCTTC. Its protein is CASSRGDSTPNYGYTF.

The chain employs TRBV19 and TRBJ2-1; 11 nucleotides match TRBD1. This CDR3 contains 15 residues. From germline, CDR1 is LNHDA and CDR2 SQIVND (reference sequence). The trim removed 6 bases at V and 6 bases at J, leaving 7 bases unmatched. CDR3 DNA sequence: TGTGCCAGTAGACCTCCCGGGACAGGGGGCAATGAGCAGTTCTTC. Translation: CASRPPGTGGNEQFF.

The rearrangement uses TRBV18 and TRBJ1-2; the match to TRBD1 covers 12 bases. The V segment lost 3 bases and the J segment 7 bases; nucleotides outside the gene matches: 9. The CDR3 loop spans 16 amino acids. Germline values: CDR1 KGHSH, CDR2 LQKENI. The CDR3 protein is CASSPLGQGASGGYTF. CDR3 coding DNA: TGTGCCAGCTCACCTTTGGGACAGGGGGCAAGTGGTGGCTACACCTTC.

The chain has TRBV29-1 and TRBJ2-7; TRBD2 is a possible D gene (5 bases). CDR1 is SQVTM, CDR2 ANQGSEA, per germline. The CDR3 loop spans 15 amino acids. The V end was cut by 1 base, the J end by 0 bases, with 13 bases between. The CDR3 is CSVEGGDYPSYEQYF. Here the CDR3 DNA reads TGCAGCGTTGAAGGTGGCGACTACCCCTCCTACGAGCAGTACTTC.

This chain uses TRBV11-2 with TRBJ2-7; 7 bases line up with TRBD1. With 5 bases clipped from V and 4 bases from J, the junction kept 11 bases outside the gene matches. Per the germline V gene, CDR1 is SGHAT and CDR2 is FQNNGV. The CDR3 spans 15 residues. The CDR3 protein is CASSPDRDRGYEQYF. CDR3 DNA: TGTGCCAGCAGCCCAGACCGGGACAGAGGATACGAGCAGTACTTC.

V gene TRBV7-9 combines with J gene TRBJ1-1; 7 nucleotides agree with TRBD1. The CDR3 is made up of 14 amino acids. The trim removed 4 bases at V and 0 bases at J, leaving 2 bases unmatched. Germline values: CDR1 SEHNR, CDR2 FQNEAQ (reference sequence). The CDR3 sequence is CASSSQGMNTEAFF. The CDR3 DNA reads as TGTGCCAGCAGCTCACAGGGGATGAACACTGAAGCTTTCTTT.

This chain joins TRBV2 and TRBJ1-6, with D unclear. V lost 10 bases, J lost 9 bases, and 10 bases lay in between. Germline lookup yields CDR1 SNHLY and CDR2 FYNNEI. The CDR3 runs 11 residues. CDR3 protein: CATREASPLHF. The CDR3, as DNA: TGTGCCACGAGGGAGGCTTCACCCCTCCACTTT.

The V call is TRBV27, the J call TRBJ1-2; 7 nucleotides line up with TRBD1. Per germline, CDR1 MNHEY and CDR2 SMNVEV (reference sequence). V gave up 3 bases and J gave up 1 base; unmatched junction bases: 5. The CDR3 covers 15 residues. The CDR3 coding sequence is TGTGCCAGCAGTTTTCGGACAGGCAGTAACTATGGCTACACCTTC. As protein: CASSFRTGSNYGYTF.

J is TRBJ1-4 and V is TRBV6-5; TRBD1 agrees at 9 bases. The CDR3 contains 14 residues. J was trimmed by 7 bases and V by 8 bases; bases with no gene match: 8. Germline V gene lookup returns CDR1 MNHEY and CDR2 SVGAGI. The CDR3 is CASCRDRAAEKLFF. As DNA, the CDR3 is TGTGCCAGCTGCCGGGACAGGGCTGCTGAAAAACTGTTTTTT.

The CDR3, as DNA: TGTGCCAGGGCCCAGGGGAAGGAAGCTTTCTTT. It translates to CARAQGKEAFF. The rearrangement joins TRBV6-5 to TRBJ1-1, with TRBD1 as a possible D gene (6 bases). Trimming stripped 9 bases from V and 8 bases from J, with 13 bases between. CDR3 length: 11 residues. Germline V gene lookup returns CDR1 MNHEY and CDR2 SVGAGI.

The V and J genes are TRBV10-3 and TRBJ2-2, with 12 bases fitting TRBD2. V shed 7 bases, J shed 6 bases, and the junction held 12 bases outside the gene matches. Germline-derived CDR1 and CDR2 are ENHRY and SYGVKD. This CDR3 has 17 residues. CDR3 residues: CAITSSSGGVSPGELFF. DNA of the CDR3: TGTGCCATCACCTCCTCTAGCGGGGGGGTTAGTCCCGGGGAGCTGTTTTTT.

The CDR3 protein is CAISESGGQGNYGYTF. The DNA of the CDR3 is TGTGCCATCAGTGAGTCGGGGGGGCAGGGGAACTATGGCTACACCTTC. This chain connects TRBV10-3 to TRBJ1-2, with D tentatively TRBD1 (6 bases). There are 16 residues in the CDR3. Trimming left V 0 bases short and J 2 bases short, with 13 bases between. CDR1 and CDR2 from the germline V gene are ENHRY and SYGVKD.

CDR3 loop: CANKQGNGDEQYF. DNA of the CDR3: TGTGCCAACAAACAGGGGAATGGGGACGAGCAGTACTTC. This chain connects TRBV10-3 to TRBJ2-7; 7 positions agree with TRBD1. With V trimmed by 10 bases and J by 5 bases, 11 bases remained unmatched. There are 13 residues in the CDR3. The germline gives CDR1 ENHRY, CDR2 SYGVKD.

The chain employs TRBV6-5 and TRBJ1-2; D ambiguous. The V gene's germline CDR1 is MNHEY and CDR2 SVGAGI. The V end was cut by 7 bases, the J end by 0 bases, with 12 bases between. CDR3 length equals 14 residues. CDR3 region: CASTPKIANYGYTF. DNA for the CDR3: TGTGCCAGCACGCCCAAAATAGCTAACTATGGCTACACCTTC.